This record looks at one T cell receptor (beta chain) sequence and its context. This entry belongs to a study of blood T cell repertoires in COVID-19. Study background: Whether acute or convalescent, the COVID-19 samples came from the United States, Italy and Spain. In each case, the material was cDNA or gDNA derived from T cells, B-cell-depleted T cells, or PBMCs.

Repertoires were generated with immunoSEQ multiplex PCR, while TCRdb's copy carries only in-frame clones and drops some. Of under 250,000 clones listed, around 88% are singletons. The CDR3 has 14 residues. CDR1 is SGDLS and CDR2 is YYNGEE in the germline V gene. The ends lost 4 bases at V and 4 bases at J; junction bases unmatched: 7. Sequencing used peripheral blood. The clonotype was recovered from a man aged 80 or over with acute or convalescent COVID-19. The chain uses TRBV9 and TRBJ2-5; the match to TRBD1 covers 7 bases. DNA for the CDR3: TGTGCCAGCAGCACCCCAGCAGGGGGAGAGACCCAGTACTTC. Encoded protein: CASSTPAGGETQYF.